The source of this T cell receptor beta chain is a study of blood T cell repertoires in COVID-19. Study background: Acute-phase and convalescent COVID-19 samples originated in the United States, Italy and Spain. T cells, B-cell-depleted T cells, or PBMCs supplied cDNA or gDNA.

CDR3 length: 13 amino acids. V lost 2 bases, J lost 5 bases, and 9 bases lay in between. CDR1 and CDR2 (germline): MDHEN, SYDVKM. Per the original data handling: Counts of nucleated cells, estimated from reference gene primer amplification, were obtained. Clones were sequenced by immunoSEQ multiplex PCR, and TCRdb holds only the in-frame ones, with some missing. V, J and clone size are those of that table, while D and trimming were read from the DNA. The sample has 150,000 or so clones, about 81% seen once; the top ten hold approximately 11%. The sequence came from a human donor in a cohort sampled during active COVID-19. The specimen sequenced was peripheral blood. V usage is TRBV28 and J usage is TRBJ1-1, with D tentatively TRBD1 (5 bases). The CDR3 DNA reads as TGTGCCAGCAGTTTAATAGGGGATACTGAAGCTTTCTTT. Protein product: CASSLIGDTEAFF.